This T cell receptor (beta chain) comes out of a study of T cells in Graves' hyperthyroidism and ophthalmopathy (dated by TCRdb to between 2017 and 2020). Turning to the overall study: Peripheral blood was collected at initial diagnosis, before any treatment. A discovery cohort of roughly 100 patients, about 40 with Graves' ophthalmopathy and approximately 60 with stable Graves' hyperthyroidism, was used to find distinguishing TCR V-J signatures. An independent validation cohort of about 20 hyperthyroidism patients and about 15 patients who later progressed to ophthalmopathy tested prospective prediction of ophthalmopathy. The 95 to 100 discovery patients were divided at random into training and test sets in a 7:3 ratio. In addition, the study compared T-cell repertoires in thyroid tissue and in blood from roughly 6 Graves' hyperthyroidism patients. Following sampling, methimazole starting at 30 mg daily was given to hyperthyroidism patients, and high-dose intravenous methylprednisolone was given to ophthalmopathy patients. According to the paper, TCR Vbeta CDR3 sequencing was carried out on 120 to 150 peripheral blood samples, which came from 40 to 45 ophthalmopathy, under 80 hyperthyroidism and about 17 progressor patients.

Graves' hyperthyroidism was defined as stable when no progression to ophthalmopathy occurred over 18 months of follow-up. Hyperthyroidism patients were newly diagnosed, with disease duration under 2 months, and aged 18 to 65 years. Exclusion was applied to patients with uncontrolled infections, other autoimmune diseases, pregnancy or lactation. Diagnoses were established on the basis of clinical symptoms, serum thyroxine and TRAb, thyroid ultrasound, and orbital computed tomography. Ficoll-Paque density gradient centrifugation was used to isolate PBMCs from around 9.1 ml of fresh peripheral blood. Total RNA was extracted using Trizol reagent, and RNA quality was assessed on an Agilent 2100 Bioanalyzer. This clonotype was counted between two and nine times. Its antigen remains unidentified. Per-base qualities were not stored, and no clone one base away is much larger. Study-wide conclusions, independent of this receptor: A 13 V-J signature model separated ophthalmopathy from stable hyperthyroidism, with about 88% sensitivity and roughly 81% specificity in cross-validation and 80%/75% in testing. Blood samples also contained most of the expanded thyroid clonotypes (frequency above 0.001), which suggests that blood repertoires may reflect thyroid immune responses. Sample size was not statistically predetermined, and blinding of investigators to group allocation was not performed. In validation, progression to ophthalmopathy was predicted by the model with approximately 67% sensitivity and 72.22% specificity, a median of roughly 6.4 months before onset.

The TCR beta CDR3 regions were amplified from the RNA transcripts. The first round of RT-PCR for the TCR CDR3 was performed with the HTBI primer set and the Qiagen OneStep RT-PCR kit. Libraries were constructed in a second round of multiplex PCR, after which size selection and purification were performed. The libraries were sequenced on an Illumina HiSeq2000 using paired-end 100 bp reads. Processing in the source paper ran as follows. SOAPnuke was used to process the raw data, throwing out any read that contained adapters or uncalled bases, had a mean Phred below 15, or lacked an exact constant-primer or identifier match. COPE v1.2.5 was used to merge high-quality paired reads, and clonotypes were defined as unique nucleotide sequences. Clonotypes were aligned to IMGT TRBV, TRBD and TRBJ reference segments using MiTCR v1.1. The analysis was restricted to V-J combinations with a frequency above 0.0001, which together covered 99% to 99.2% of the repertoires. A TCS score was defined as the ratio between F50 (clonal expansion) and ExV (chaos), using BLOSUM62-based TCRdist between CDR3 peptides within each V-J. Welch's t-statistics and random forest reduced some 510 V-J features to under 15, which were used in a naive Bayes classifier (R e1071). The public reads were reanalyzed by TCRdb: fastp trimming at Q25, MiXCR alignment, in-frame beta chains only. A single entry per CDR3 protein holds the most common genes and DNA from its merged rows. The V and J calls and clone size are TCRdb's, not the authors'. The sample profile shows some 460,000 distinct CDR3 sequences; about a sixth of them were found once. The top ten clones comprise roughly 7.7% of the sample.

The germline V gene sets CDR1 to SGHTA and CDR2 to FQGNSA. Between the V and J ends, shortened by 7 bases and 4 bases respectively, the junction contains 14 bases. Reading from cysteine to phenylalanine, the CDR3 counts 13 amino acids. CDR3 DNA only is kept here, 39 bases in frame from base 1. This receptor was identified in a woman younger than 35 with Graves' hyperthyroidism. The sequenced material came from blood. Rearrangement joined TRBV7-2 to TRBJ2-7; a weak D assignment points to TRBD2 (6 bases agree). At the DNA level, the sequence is TGTGCCAGCAAGGGACTTAACCCATACGAGCAGTACTTC. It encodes CASKGLNPYEQYF.